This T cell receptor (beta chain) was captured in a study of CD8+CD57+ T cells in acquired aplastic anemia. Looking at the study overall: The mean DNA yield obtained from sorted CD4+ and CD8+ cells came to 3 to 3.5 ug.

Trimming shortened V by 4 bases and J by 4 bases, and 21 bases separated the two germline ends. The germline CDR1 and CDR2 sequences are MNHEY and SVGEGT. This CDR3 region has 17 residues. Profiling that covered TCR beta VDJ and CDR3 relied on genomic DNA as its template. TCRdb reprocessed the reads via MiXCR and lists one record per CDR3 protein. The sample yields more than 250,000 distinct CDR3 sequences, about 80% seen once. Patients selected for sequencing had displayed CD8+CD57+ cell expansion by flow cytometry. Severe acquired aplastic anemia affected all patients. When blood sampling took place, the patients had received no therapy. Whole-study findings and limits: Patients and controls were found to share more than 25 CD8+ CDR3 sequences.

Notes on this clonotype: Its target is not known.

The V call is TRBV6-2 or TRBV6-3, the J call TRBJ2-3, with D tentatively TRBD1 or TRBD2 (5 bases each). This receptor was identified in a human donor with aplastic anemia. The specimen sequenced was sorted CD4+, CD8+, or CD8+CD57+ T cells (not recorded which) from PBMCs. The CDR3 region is CASSSTPGTRGADTQYF. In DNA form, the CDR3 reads TGTGCCAGCAGTTCAACTCCGGGGACCCGAGGCGCAGATACGCAGTATTTT.